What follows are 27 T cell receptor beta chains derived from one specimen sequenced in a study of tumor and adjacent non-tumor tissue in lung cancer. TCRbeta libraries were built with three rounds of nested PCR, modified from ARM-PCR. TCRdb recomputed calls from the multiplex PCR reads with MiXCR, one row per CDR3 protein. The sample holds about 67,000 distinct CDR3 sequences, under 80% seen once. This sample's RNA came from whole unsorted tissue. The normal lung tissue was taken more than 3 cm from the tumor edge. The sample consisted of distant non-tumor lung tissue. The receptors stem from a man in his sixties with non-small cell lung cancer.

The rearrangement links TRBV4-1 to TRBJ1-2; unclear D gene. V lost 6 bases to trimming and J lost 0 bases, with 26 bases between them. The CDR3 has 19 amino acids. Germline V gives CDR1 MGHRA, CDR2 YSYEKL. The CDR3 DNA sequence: TGCGCCAGCAGTCATGACGTCAGCAATATTGTTTCAGCTAACTATGGCTACACCTTC. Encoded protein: CASSHDVSNIVSANYGYTF.

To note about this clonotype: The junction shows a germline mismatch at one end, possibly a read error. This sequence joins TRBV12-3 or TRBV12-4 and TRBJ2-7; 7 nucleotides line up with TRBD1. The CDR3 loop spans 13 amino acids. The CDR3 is CASSPGQEYEQYF. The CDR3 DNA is TGTGCCAGCAGTCCCGGACAGGAATACGAACAGTACTTC.

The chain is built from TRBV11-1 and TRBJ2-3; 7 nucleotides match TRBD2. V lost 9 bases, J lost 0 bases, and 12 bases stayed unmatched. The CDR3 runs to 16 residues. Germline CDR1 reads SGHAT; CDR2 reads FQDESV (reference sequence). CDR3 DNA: TGTGCCAGGTGCTTGACCAGCGGGGCCAGCACAGATACGCAGTATTTT. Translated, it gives CARCLTSGASTDTQYF.

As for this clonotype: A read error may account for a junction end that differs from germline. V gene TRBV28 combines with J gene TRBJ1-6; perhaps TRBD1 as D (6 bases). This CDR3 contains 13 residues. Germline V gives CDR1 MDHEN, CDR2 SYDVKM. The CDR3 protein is CASRGTPMGPLHF. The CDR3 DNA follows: TGTGCCAGCAGAGGGACACCCATGGGCCCCCTTCACTTT.

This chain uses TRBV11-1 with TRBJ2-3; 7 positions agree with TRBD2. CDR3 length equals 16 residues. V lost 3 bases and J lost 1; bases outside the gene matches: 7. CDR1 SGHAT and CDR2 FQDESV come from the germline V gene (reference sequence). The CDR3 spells CASSLTSGTGTDTQYF. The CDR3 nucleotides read TGTGCCAGCAGCTTGACGAGCGGGACCGGCACAGATACGCAGTATTTT.

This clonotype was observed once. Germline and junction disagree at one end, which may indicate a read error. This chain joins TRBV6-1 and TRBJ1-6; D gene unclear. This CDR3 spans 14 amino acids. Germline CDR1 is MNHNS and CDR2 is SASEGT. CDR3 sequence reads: CASSSGPYNSPPRF. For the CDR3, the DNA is TGTGCCAGCAGTTCCGGCCCCTATAATTCACCCCCCCGCTTT.

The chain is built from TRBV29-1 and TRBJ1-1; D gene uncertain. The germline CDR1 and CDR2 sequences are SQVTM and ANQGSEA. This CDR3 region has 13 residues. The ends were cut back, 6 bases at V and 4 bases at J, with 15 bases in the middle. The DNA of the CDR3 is TGCAGCGTCGCCCCCGGACCCAGCACTGAAGCTTTCTTT. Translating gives CSVAPGPSTEAFF.

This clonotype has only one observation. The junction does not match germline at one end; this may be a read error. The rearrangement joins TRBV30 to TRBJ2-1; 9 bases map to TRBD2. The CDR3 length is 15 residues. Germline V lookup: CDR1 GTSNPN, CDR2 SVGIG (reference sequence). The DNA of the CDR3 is TGTGTCTGGAGTCCCTCGATGACTAGCGGTGCGAGGCAGTTCTTC. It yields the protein CVWSPSMTSGARQFF. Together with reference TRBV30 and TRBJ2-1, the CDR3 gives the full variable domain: SQTIHQWPATLVQPVGSPLSLECTVEGTSNPNLYWYRQAAGRGLQLLFYSVGIGQISSEVPQNLSASRPQDRQFILSSKKLLLSDSGFYLCVWSPSMTSGARQFFGPGTRLTVL.

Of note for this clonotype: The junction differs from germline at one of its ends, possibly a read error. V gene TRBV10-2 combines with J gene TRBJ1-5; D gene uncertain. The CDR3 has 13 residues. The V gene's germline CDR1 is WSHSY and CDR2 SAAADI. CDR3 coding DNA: TGCGCCAGTAGTGTACAGATCAATGAGCCCCAGCATTTT. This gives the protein CASSVQINEPQHF.

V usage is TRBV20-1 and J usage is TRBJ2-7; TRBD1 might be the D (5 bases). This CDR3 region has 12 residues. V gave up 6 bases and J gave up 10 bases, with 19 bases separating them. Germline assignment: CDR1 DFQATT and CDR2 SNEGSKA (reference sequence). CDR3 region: CSAPDNSYKQYF. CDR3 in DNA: TGCAGTGCCCCGGACAACTCCTACAAACAGTACTTC.

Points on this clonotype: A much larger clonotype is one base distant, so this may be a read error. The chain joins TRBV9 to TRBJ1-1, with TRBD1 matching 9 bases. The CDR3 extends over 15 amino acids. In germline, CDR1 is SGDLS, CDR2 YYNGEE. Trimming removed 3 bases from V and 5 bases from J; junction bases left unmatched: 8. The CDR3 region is CASSAGWTGETEAFF. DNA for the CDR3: TGTGCCAGCAGCGCAGGGTGGACAGGGGAGACTGAAGCTTTCTTT.

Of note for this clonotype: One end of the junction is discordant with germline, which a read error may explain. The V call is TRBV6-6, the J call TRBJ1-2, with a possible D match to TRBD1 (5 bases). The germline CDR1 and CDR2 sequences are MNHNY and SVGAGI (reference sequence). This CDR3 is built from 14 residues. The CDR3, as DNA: TGTGTCAGCGGGTCCTTCGACAGTACCTATGGCTACACCTTC. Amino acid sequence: CVSGSFDSTYGYTF.

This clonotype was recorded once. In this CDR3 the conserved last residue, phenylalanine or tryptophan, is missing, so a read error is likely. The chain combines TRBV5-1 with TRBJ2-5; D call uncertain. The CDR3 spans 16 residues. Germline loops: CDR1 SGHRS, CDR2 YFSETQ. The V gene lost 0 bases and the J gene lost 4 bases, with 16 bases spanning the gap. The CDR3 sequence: CASSLGTAPPGETQYL. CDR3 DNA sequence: TGCGCCAGCAGCTTGGGTACAGCCCCACCTGGAGAGACCCAGTACTTA.

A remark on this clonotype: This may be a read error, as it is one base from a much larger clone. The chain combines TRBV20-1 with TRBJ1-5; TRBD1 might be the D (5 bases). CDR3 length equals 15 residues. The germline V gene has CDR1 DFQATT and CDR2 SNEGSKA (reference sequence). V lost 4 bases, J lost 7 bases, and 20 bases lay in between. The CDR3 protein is CSAIDLDRLRQPQHF. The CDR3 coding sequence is TGCAGTGCTATAGATCTTGACAGACTCAGGCAGCCCCAGCATTTT.

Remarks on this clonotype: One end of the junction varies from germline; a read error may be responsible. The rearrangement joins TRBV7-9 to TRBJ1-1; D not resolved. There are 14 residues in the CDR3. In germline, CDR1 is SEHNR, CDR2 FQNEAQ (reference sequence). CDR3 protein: CASNLLVGGTETFF. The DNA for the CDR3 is TGTGCCAGCAATTTATTGGTGGGAGGCACTGAAACTTTCTTT.

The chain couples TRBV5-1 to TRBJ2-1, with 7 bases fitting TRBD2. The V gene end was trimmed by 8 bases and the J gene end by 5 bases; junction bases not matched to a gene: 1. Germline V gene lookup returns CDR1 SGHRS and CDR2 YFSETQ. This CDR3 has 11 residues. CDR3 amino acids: CASGTNNEQFF. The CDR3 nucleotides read TGCGCCAGTGGGACTAACAATGAGCAGTTCTTC.

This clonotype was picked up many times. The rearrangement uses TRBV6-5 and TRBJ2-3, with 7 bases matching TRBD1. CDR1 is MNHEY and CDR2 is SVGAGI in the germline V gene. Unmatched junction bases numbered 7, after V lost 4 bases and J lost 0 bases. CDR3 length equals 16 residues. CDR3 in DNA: TGTGCCAGCAGTTCCCAGACAGGGTCTAGCACAGATACGCAGTATTTT. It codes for CASSSQTGSSTDTQYF.

In DNA, the CDR3 is TGCGCCAGCAGCCAGGAGACTAGCAGGATGGTTAATGAGCAGTTCTTC. Its protein is CASSQETSRMVNEQFF. The rearrangement joins TRBV4-1 to TRBJ2-1; 7 nucleotides agree with TRBD2. The CDR3 contains 16 residues. V trimming: 3 bases; J trimming: 7 bases; junction bases outside the gene matches: 12. Germline CDR1 reads MGHRA; CDR2 reads YSYEKL.

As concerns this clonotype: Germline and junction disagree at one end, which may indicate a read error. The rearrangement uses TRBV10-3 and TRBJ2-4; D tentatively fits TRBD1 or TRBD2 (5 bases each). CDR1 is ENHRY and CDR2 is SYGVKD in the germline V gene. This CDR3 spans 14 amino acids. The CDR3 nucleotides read TGTGCCATCAATAGGGACGGAGAAAAAAACATTCAGTATTTC. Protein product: CAINRDGEKNIQYF.

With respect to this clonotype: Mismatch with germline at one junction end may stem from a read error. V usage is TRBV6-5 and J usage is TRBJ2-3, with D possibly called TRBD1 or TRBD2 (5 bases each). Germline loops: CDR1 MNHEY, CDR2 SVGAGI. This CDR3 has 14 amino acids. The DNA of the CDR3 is TGTGCCAGCAGTTATGGGGCGGGCACAGATACGCAACATTTT. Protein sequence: CASSYGAGTDTQHF.

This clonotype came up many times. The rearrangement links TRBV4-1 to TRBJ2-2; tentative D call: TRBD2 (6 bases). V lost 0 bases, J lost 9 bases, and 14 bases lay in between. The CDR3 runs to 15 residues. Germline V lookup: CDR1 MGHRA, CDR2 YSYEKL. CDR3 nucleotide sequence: TGCGCCAGCAGCCAAGATCGGGGCGGGATAAGGGAGCTGTTTTTT. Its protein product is CASSQDRGGIRELFF.

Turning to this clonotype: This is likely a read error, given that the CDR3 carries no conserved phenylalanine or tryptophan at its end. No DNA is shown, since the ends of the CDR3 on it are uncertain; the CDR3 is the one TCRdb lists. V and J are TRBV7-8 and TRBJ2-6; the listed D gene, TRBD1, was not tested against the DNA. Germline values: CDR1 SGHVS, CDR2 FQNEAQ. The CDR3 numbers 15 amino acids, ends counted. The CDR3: CASSSGQGPANVVTV.

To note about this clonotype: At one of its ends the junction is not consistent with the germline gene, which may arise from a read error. The CDR3 loop is CASSRASGRADTQNF. Here the CDR3 DNA reads TGTGCCAGCAGTAGGGCTAGCGGGCGGGCAGATACACAGAATTTT. The rearrangement uses TRBV6-5 and TRBJ2-3; TRBD2 aligns across 8 bases. The germline V gene has CDR1 MNHEY and CDR2 SVGAGI. This CDR3 has 15 amino acids.

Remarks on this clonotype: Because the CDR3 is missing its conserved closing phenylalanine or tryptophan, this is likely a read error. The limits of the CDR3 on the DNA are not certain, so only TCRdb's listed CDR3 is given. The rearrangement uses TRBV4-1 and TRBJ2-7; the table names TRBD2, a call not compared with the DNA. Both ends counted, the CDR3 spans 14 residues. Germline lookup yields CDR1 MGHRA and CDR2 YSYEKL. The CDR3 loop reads CASSQVSGNYERYL.

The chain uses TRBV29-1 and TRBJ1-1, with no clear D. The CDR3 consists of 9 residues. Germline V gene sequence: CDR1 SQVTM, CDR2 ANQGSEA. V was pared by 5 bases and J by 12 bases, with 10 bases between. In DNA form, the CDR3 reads TGCAGCGTTCGACTGGGGACTTTCTTT. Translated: CSVRLGTFF.

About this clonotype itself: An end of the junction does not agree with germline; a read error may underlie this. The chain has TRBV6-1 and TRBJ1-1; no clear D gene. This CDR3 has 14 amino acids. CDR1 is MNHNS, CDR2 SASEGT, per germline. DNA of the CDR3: TGTGCCAGCATCCAGCAAATTTTGAACACTGAAGCTTTCTTC. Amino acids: CASIQQILNTEAFF.

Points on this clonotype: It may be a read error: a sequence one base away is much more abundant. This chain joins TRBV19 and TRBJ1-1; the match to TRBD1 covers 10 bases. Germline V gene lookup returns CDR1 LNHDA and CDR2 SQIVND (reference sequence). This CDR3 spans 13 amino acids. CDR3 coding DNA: TGTGCCAGTATCGACAGGGGGCTCACTGAAGCTTTATTT. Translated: CASIDRGLTEALF.